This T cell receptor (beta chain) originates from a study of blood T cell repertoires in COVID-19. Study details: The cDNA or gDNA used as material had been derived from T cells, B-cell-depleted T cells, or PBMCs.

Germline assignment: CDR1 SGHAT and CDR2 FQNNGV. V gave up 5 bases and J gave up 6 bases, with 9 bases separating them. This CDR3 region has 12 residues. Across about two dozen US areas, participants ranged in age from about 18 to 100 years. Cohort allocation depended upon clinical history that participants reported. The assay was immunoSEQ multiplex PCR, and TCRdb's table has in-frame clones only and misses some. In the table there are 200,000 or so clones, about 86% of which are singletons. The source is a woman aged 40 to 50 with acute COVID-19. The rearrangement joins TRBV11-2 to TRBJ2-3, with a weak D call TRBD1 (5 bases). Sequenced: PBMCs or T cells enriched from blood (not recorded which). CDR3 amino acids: CASSTRVDTQYF. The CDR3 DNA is TGTGCCAGCAGCACCAGGGTTGATACGCAGTATTTT.